This T cell receptor beta chain was identified during a study of cytomegalovirus exposure and HLA in healthy donors. Overall study results and limits: A missense DCLRE1C variant was associated with V- and J-gene trimming of TCR beta chains in a later analysis, and an independent cohort replicated the association. After further analysis at a later stage, 16,951 TCR beta sequences were associated with HLA alleles at 0.05 false discovery rate.

Germline CDR1 and CDR2: SGHNT and YYREEE (reference sequence). V lost 2 bases, J lost 3 bases, and 3 bases stayed unmatched. The CDR3 is 16 residues long. Remarks on this clone: Antigen specificity is unknown.

Researchers ran the PCR with 60 Vbeta and 13 Jbeta primers. Measured with immunoSEQ multiplex PCR; TCRdb has only the in-frame clones, and not every one. The sample table sets out roughly 64,000 clones. The gene calls are TRBV5-4 and TRBJ2-5; 14 bases map to TRBD2. The sequencing input was PBMCs. This receptor was identified in a young woman in good health and CMV-seronegative. The CDR3 DNA sequence: TGTGCCAGCAGCTTCGGGACTAGCGGGGGTAAAGAGACCCAGTACTTC. It translates to CASSFGTSGGKETQYF.